This T cell receptor (beta chain) stems from a study of CD8+ T cells in alopecia areata. Between the trimmed V and J ends, which lost 6 bases and 0 bases, there was a span of 8 bases. The CDR3 is made up of 13 amino acids. Germline values: CDR1 MNHEY, CDR2 SVGAGI. RNA extraction was followed by reverse transcription into cDNA, which acted as the sequencing template. The assay was immunoSEQ multiplex PCR, and TCRdb's table has in-frame clones only and misses some. The table includes about 110,000 clones, 50% to 60% detected once. This clone has more than one count but fewer than ten. The sample carries other DNA sequences with the same CDR3.

The TCR originated in a human donor with alopecia areata. Sequenced material: NKG2D-low CD8+ T cells sorted from blood. This chain uses TRBV6-5 with TRBJ1-1, with D unresolved. The CDR3 nucleotides read TGTGCCAGCAGCCATAGGGTGAACACTGAAGCTTTCTTT. Its protein is CASSHRVNTEAFF.